Below are 9 T cell receptor beta chains sequenced from a single sample in a study of OX40 agonist ivuxolimab in advanced cancers. Using immunoSEQ multiplex PCR, the repertoire was profiled, and TCRdb retains in-frame clones only, with some absent. Among roughly 20,000 clones, around 83% were seen once, and the ten largest hold approximately 10%. The sample here was CD4+ or CD8+ T cells sorted from blood, taken in a trial of the OX40 agonist ivuxolimab. The receptors were sampled from an adult with an advanced solid tumor such as melanoma, head and neck, liver or kidney cancer.

Only a few counts were recorded for this clone. The chain couples TRBV7-9 to TRBJ2-2; D unresolved. Germline CDR1 reads SEHNR; CDR2 reads FQNEAQ (reference sequence). V gave up 5 bases and J gave up 6 bases, with 13 bases separating them. The CDR3 length is 14 residues. CDR3 protein: CASSQSLLPGELFF. The DNA of the CDR3 is TGTGCCAGCAGCCAAAGTTTGCTACCCGGGGAGCTGTTTTTT.

The rearrangement links TRBV6-5 to TRBJ2-3; D may be TRBD1 or TRBD2 (5 bases each). The CDR3 consists of 16 residues. V gave up 4 bases and J gave up 0 bases, with 14 bases separating them. Germline values: CDR1 MNHEY, CDR2 SVGAGI. The CDR3 bases are TGTGCCAGCAGTTCGTTAGCGAGGGGTAGCACAGATACGCAGTATTTT. Translating it yields CASSSLARGSTDTQYF.

This chain connects TRBV18 to TRBJ1-3; D is unclear. Trimming removed 3 bases at V and 10 bases at J, with 4 bases between. Germline V gene sequence: CDR1 KGHSH, CDR2 LQKENI. The CDR3 contains 10 residues. CDR3 region: CASSPETIYF. CDR3 nucleotides: TGTGCCAGCTCACCGGAAACCATATATTTT. The whole variable domain, filled in from reference TRBV18 and TRBJ1-3, reads NAGVMQNPRHLVRRRGQEARLRCSPMKGHSHVYWYRQLPEEGLKFMVYLQKENIIDESGMPKERFSAEFPKEGPSILRIQQVVRGDSAAYFCASSPETIYFGEGSWLTVV.

The chain has TRBV4-1 and TRBJ2-7; no reliable D call. The CDR3 has 15 residues. Germline V CDR1 and CDR2: MGHRA, YSYEKL. Trimming stripped 5 bases from V and 0 bases from J, with 14 bases between. Here the CDR3 reads CASSVLNEASYEQYF. DNA for the CDR3: TGCGCCAGCAGCGTACTTAATGAGGCCTCCTACGAGCAGTACTTC.

The chain uses TRBV5-5 and TRBJ2-7, with 8 bases aligning to TRBD1. The CDR3 totals 15 residues. CDR1 and CDR2 (germline): SGHKS, YYEKEE (reference sequence). V shed 1 base and J 2 bases; nucleotides not matched to a gene: 5. This CDR3 reads CASSLHPGQAYEQYF. CDR3 in DNA: TGTGCCAGCAGCTTGCATCCGGGACAGGCCTACGAGCAGTACTTC.

The V call is TRBV19, the J call TRBJ2-7; possible D gene TRBD2, 5 bases. This CDR3 spans 15 amino acids. Trimming stripped 5 bases from V and 0 bases from J, with 14 bases between. Germline assignment: CDR1 LNHDA and CDR2 SQIVND (reference sequence). Written as DNA, the CDR3 is TGTGCCAGTAGTTCAATGACGGGGAACTCCTACGAGCAGTACTTC. Amino acid sequence: CASSSMTGNSYEQYF.

This clone showed up just a few times. The chain recombines TRBV19 with TRBJ2-1; no clear D gene. Germline loops: CDR1 LNHDA, CDR2 SQIVND (reference sequence). V was cut by 1 base and J by 10 bases, with 5 bases left in between. The CDR3 runs to 11 residues. Written as DNA, the CDR3 is TGTGCCAGTAGTATAGCGCGGGAGCAGTTCTTC. It is translated as CASSIAREQFF. Variable domain in full (rest from reference TRBV19 and TRBJ2-1): DGGITQSPKYLFRKEGQNVTLSCEQNLNHDAMYWYRQDPGQGLRLIYYSQIVNDFQKGDIAEGYSVSREKKESFPLTVTSAQKNPTAFYLCASSIAREQFFGPGTRLTVL.

This chain links TRBV28 with TRBJ2-7; TRBD1 agrees at 8 bases. J gave up 4 bases and V 3 bases, and 11 bases lay outside the gene matches. The CDR3 consists of 16 residues. Germline assignment: CDR1 MDHEN and CDR2 SYDVKM. The CDR3 region is CASSLGRGQGAYEQYF. The CDR3, as DNA: TGTGCCAGCAGTTTGGGCCGGGGGCAGGGGGCTTACGAGCAGTACTTC. The variable domain in full, completed from reference TRBV28 and TRBJ2-7, reads DVKVTQSSRYLVKRTGEKVFLECVQDMDHENMFWYRQDPGLGLRLIYFSYDVKMKEKGDIPEGYSVSREKKERFSLILESASTNQTSMYLCASSLGRGQGAYEQYFGPGTRLTVT.

The J gene is TRBJ2-7, the V gene TRBV10-2; 15 nucleotides agree with TRBD2. Germline V CDR1 and CDR2: WSHSY, SAAADI. The CDR3 consists of 18 residues. V was clipped by 0 bases and J by 6 bases; unmatched bases: 9. The CDR3 sequence: CASSESGLAGGPAGEQYF. CDR3 sequence (DNA): TGCGCCAGCAGTGAGTCTGGACTAGCGGGAGGGCCAGCCGGCGAGCAGTACTTC.